One and the same sample provided the 21 T cell receptor beta chains below, sequenced in a study of blood T cell dynamics during melanoma immunotherapy. Specified time point: pre-treatment baseline. Assay used: immunoSEQ multiplex PCR; TCRdb lists only in-frame clones, some missing. The table has 17,000 or so clones, 75% to 85% seen once; the top ten hold about 7.6%. Material: blood, obtained from a patient treated with checkpoint blockade. These receptor sequences come from a human donor with melanoma.

This clone was detected a few times. The rearrangement joins TRBV2 to TRBJ2-2; D is possibly TRBD1 (5 bases). Germline V gene data show CDR1 as SNHLY and CDR2 as FYNNEI. The CDR3 sequence is 12 residues long. V gave up 6 bases and J gave up 3 bases, with 5 bases separating them. The CDR3 sequence is CASSRDTGELFF. The CDR3, as DNA: TGTGCCAGCAGCAGGGACACCGGGGAGCTGTTTTTT.

The chain employs TRBV27 and TRBJ2-1; 9 bases match TRBD2. Germline values: CDR1 MNHEY, CDR2 SMNVEV (reference sequence). CDR3 size: 20 residues. The V and J ends lost 1 base and 1 base, in that order; junction bases with no gene match: 14. The CDR3 sequence: CASSLYSVSGRPGSYNEQFF. The CDR3 DNA is TGTGCCAGCAGTTTATATTCAGTGAGCGGGAGGCCCGGATCCTACAATGAGCAGTTCTTC.

This CDR3 reads CASSLDGYEQYF. The CDR3 coding sequence is TGTGCCAGCAGCTTAGACGGCTACGAGCAGTACTTC. V usage is TRBV11-2 and J usage is TRBJ2-7; D gene unclear. The V gene lost 0 bases and the J gene lost 3 bases, with 3 bases spanning the gap. CDR3 length equals 12 residues. In germline, CDR1 is SGHAT, CDR2 FQNNGV.

The chain recombines TRBV4-3 with TRBJ2-3; 12 nucleotides match TRBD2. Germline V gene data show CDR1 as LGHNA and CDR2 as YSLEER. This CDR3 comprises 20 residues. J lost 12 bases, V lost 1 base, and 23 bases had no gene match. The CDR3 region is CASSQVPLAGGGVHRYPQYF. CDR3 in DNA: TGCGCCAGCAGCCAAGTACCACTAGCGGGAGGTGGGGTGCACAGATACCCCCAGTATTTT.

This rearrangement joins TRBV5-6 to TRBJ2-1, with a tentative D call TRBD2 (5 bases). The ends were cut back, 3 bases at V and 10 bases at J, with 11 bases in the middle. In germline, CDR1 is SGHDT, CDR2 YYEEEE. This CDR3 region has 12 residues. CDR3 in DNA: TGTGCCAGCAGCTATACTAGAGACGAGCAGTTCTTC. Translation: CASSYTRDEQFF.

CDR3 in amino acids: CASSLGRTPYEQYF. The CDR3 DNA is TGTGCCAGCAGCTTAGGTCGGACACCCTACGAGCAGTACTTC. The rearrangement joins TRBV13 to TRBJ2-7, with D possibly TRBD1 on 5 matching bases. The V end lost 0 bases, the J end lost 2 bases, and 8 bases lay between the germline ends. This CDR3 is 14 amino acids long. The germline V gene encodes CDR1 PRHDT and CDR2 FYEKMQ (reference sequence).

The chain is built from TRBV9 and TRBJ2-7; the D gene could be TRBD1 or TRBD2 (5 bases each). Germline V gene lookup returns CDR1 SGDLS and CDR2 YYNGEE. V dropped 0 bases and J dropped 5 bases, with 12 bases sitting between them. There are 14 residues in the CDR3. CDR3 amino acids: CASSVGVRDHEQYF. The CDR3 nucleotides are TGTGCCAGCAGCGTAGGGGTCAGGGACCACGAGCAGTACTTC. Supplemented by reference TRBV9 and TRBJ2-7, the full variable domain reads DSGVTQTPKHLITATGQRVTLRCSPRSGDLSVYWYQQSLDQGLQFLIQYYNGEERAKGNILERFSAQQFPDLHSELNLSSLELGDSALYFCASSVGVRDHEQYFGPGTRLTVT.

The chain recombines TRBV5-1 with TRBJ2-6; 8 nucleotides align to TRBD1. V shed 2 bases and J 0 bases; nucleotides not matched to a gene: 1. Germline lookup yields CDR1 SGHRS and CDR2 YFSETQ. The CDR3 spans 16 residues. The CDR3 reads CASSLTGGSGANVLTF. For the CDR3, the DNA is TGCGCCAGCAGCTTAACAGGGGGCTCTGGGGCCAACGTCCTGACTTTC.

This chain joins TRBV28 and TRBJ1-4, with 12 positions matching TRBD1. CDR3 length: 15 residues. Germline lookup yields CDR1 MDHEN and CDR2 SYDVKM. V was clipped by 3 bases and J by 13 bases; unmatched bases: 9. DNA for the CDR3: TGTGCCAGCAGTTTCGGGACAGGGGGCGGGTTTCGACTGTTTTTT. Translating gives CASSFGTGGGFRLFF.

This clone was recorded only once. V gene TRBV28 combines with J gene TRBJ2-7; D gene unclear. V gave up 6 bases and J gave up 3 bases, with 15 bases separating them. From germline, CDR1 is MDHEN and CDR2 SYDVKM. This CDR3 contains 14 residues. CDR3 nucleotide sequence: TGTGCCAGCAGCCCCCCGAGGCGGCTCTACGAGCAGTACTTC. This sequence encodes CASSPPRRLYEQYF.

CDR3 bases: TGTGCCAGCAGCTACGGACCTGGCTACACCTTC. Protein product: CASSYGPGYTF. This chain links TRBV5-6 with TRBJ1-2; D not resolved. Trimming took 3 bases from V and 7 from J, leaving 7 bases between them. The germline CDR1 and CDR2 sequences are SGHDT and YYEEEE. The CDR3 length is 11 residues.

This chain uses TRBV7-8 with TRBJ1-4; D is ambiguous. Trimming removed 1 base from V and 2 bases from J, with 14 bases in between. Germline V gene sequence: CDR1 SGHVS, CDR2 FQNEAQ. The CDR3 covers 17 residues. The CDR3 sequence is CASSLVPGRPTNEKLFF. Here the CDR3 DNA reads TGTGCCAGCAGCTTAGTCCCCGGGCGCCCCACTAATGAAAAACTGTTTTTT.

V usage is TRBV20-1 and J usage is TRBJ2-7; no clear D. The germline V gene encodes CDR1 DFQATT and CDR2 SNEGSKA (reference sequence). Trimming stripped 4 bases from V and 5 bases from J, with 9 bases between. There are 11 residues in the CDR3. The CDR3 loop reads CSATSRDEQYF. In nucleotides, the CDR3 is TGCAGTGCTACCTCCCGGGACGAGCAGTACTTC.

This chain joins TRBV28 and TRBJ2-7; D possibly corresponds to TRBD1 (6 bases). Trimming pared 8 bases from V and 3 bases from J, leaving 14 bases between. From germline, CDR1 is MDHEN and CDR2 SYDVKM. The CDR3 is 13 residues long. CDR3 protein: CASQGSPNYEQYF. The CDR3 DNA reads TGTGCCAGCCAGGGGAGTCCCAACTACGAGCAGTACTTC.

About this clone: A read error may produce the germline difference seen at one junction end. The CDR3 is CASGFTGRGTYEQYF. DNA for the CDR3: TGTGCCAGCGGCTTCACGGGAAGGGGGACCTACGAGCAGTACTTC. The chain combines TRBV5-4 with TRBJ2-7; D is possibly TRBD1 (6 bases). This CDR3 has 15 amino acids. Per the germline V gene, CDR1 is SGHNT and CDR2 is YYREEE (reference sequence). Full variable domain (rest looked up from reference TRBV5-4 and TRBJ2-7): ETGVTQSPTHLIKTRGQQVTLRCSSQSGHNTVSWYQQALGQGPQFIFQYYREEENGRGNFPPRFSGLQFPNYSSELNVNALELDDSALYLCASGFTGRGTYEQYFGPGTRLTVT.

This clone came up a few times. The chain employs TRBV11-3 and TRBJ2-7; 12 nucleotides line up with TRBD2. From germline, CDR1 is SGHNT and CDR2 YENEEA. Losses at the gene ends were 5 bases for V and 3 bases for J; bases not matched to a gene: 2. This CDR3 has 14 residues. As DNA, the CDR3 is TGTGCCAGCAGCCAACTAGCGGGAGGCTACGAGCAGTACTTC. Translated, it gives CASSQLAGGYEQYF.

With regard to this clone: The junction does not match germline at one end; this may be a read error. The chain has TRBV7-2 and TRBJ1-1; D remains unclear. The V gene's germline CDR1 is SGHTA and CDR2 FQGNSA. The CDR3 length is 13 residues. CDR3 coding DNA: TGTGCTAGCAGCCTGACATTGAACACTGAAGCTTTCTTT. Translation: CASSLTLNTEAFF.

J is TRBJ1-1 and V is TRBV2; possibly TRBD1 for D (5 bases). CDR3 length: 14 amino acids. V shed 3 bases and J shed 4 bases, with 12 bases lying between them. CDR1 is SNHLY, CDR2 FYNNEI, per germline. The CDR3 protein is CASSEGGGPTEAFF. CDR3 bases: TGTGCCAGCAGTGAGGGGGGGGGTCCCACTGAAGCTTTCTTT.

This rearrangement joins TRBV12-2 to TRBJ2-7; the listed D gene, TRBD1, was not tested against the DNA. TRBV12-2 is a recognized pseudogene. CDR3 length: 16 amino acids. The CDR3 sequence is CASRSRLGGQAYEQYF. In nucleotides, the CDR3 is TGTGCAAGTCGCTCTCGCCTCGGTGGGCAGGCCTACGAGCAGTACTTC.

This clone has only one observation. The chain joins TRBV19 to TRBJ2-1, with 10 bases lining up with TRBD2. The CDR3 is 16 amino acids. With V trimmed by 3 bases and J by 1 base, 3 bases remained unmatched. Germline CDR1 is LNHDA and CDR2 is SQIVND (reference sequence). The CDR3 loop reads CASSIPGLASYNEQFF. The CDR3 DNA sequence: TGTGCCAGTAGTATCCCGGGACTAGCGTCCTACAATGAGCAGTTCTTC.

This chain links TRBV30 with TRBJ2-1; 15 bases are a match to TRBD2. Trimming cost V 7 bases and J 8 bases; bases outside gene matches: 6. The CDR3 sequence is 14 residues long. Germline V gene lookup returns CDR1 GTSNPN and CDR2 SVGIG (reference sequence). The chain's CDR3 is CASRTSGRVDEQFF. The CDR3 DNA sequence: TGTGCCTCCCGGACTAGCGGGAGGGTTGATGAGCAGTTCTTC. The variable domain in full, completed from reference TRBV30 and TRBJ2-1, reads SQTIHQWPATLVQPVGSPLSLECTVEGTSNPNLYWYRQAAGRGLQLLFYSVGIGQISSEVPQNLSASRPQDRQFILSSKKLLLSDSGFYLCASRTSGRVDEQFFGPGTRLTVL.